The rows below give T cell receptor beta chains drawn from one sample of a study of identical twins. TCRdb processed the 5' RACE reads anew with MiXCR; each CDR3 protein has one entry. The data contain hundreds of thousands of distinct CDR3 sequences, approximately 20% of them singletons. These data were also filed under a second study, of yellow fever vaccine responses in identical twins.

The material sequenced was CD4+ T cells sorted from blood. The receptors were sampled from a young woman in good health. The CDR3 runs from the conserved cysteine through the conserved F or W. Each record gives: clone size, D gene, V gene, J gene, CDR3 protein, CDR3 DNA. The D gene is left open where the match is weak. The size field is filled for only some rows; it gives once, few, many or a size class.

abundance: .; d_gene: TRBD1; v_gene: TRBV12-3/TRBV12-4; j_gene: TRBJ1-2; CDR3aa: CASSLSGGFYGYTF; CDR3nt: TGTGCCAGCAGTTTATCAGGGGGCTTTTATGGCTACACCTTC
abundance: few; d_gene: TRBD2; v_gene: TRBV20-1; j_gene: TRBJ2-7; CDR3aa: CSASDPSGFYEQYF; CDR3nt: TGCAGTGCTAGTGATCCTAGCGGATTCTACGAGCAGTACTTC
abundance: few; d_gene: .; v_gene: TRBV13; j_gene: TRBJ1-1; CDR3aa: CASSDQVNTEAFF; CDR3nt: TGTGCCAGCAGCGACCAGGTGAACACTGAAGCTTTCTTT
abundance: .; d_gene: .; v_gene: TRBV7-2; j_gene: TRBJ2-7; CDR3aa: CASSFLASNSYEQYF; CDR3nt: TGTGCCAGCAGCTTTTTAGCCAGTAACTCCTACGAGCAGTACTTC
abundance: few; d_gene: TRBD1; v_gene: TRBV6-2/TRBV6-3; j_gene: TRBJ1-6; CDR3aa: CASSWTGGNSPLHF; CDR3nt: TGTGCCAGCAGTTGGACAGGGGGTAATTCACCCCTCCACTTT
abundance: .; d_gene: .; v_gene: TRBV6-5; j_gene: TRBJ2-2; CDR3aa: CASSYLAVGGELFF; CDR3nt: TGTGCCAGCAGTTACCTGGCAGTTGGCGGGGAGCTGTTTTTT
abundance: many; d_gene: .; v_gene: TRBV12-3/TRBV12-4; j_gene: TRBJ2-7; CDR3aa: CASSRQTRGEQYF; CDR3nt: TGTGCCAGCAGCCGGCAGACCAGGGGAGAGCAGTACTTC
abundance: .; d_gene: TRBD1; v_gene: TRBV4-1; j_gene: TRBJ2-4; CDR3aa: CASSQEPRDSTLAKNIQYF; CDR3nt: TGCGCCAGCAGCCAAGAGCCCCGGGACAGTACTTTAGCCAAAAACATTCAGTACTTC
abundance: .; d_gene: .; v_gene: TRBV5-1; j_gene: TRBJ2-4; CDR3aa: CASSLGGSGDTKIAKNIQYF; CDR3nt: TGCGCCAGCAGCTTGGGGGGCTCCGGGGACACCAAAATAGCCAAAAACATTCAGTACTTC
abundance: .; d_gene: .; v_gene: TRBV12-3/TRBV12-4; j_gene: TRBJ2-5; CDR3aa: CASALRQGGLTRETQYF; CDR3nt: TGTGCCAGCGCATTACGTCAGGGCGGTCTCACAAGGGAGACCCAGTACTTC
abundance: .; d_gene: TRBD1; v_gene: TRBV12-3/TRBV12-4; j_gene: TRBJ2-1; CDR3aa: CASMTGYGEQFF; CDR3nt: TGTGCCAGCATGACAGGGTACGGTGAGCAGTTCTTC
abundance: few; d_gene: .; v_gene: TRBV7-3; j_gene: TRBJ2-1; CDR3aa: CASSPGLTISYNEQFF; CDR3nt: TGTGCCAGCAGCCCGGGACTCACTATCTCCTACAATGAGCAGTTCTTC
abundance: .; d_gene: TRBD2; v_gene: TRBV20-1; j_gene: TRBJ2-7; CDR3aa: CSASRPAGRYEQYF; CDR3nt: TGCAGTGCTAGTAGGCCAGCGGGACGGTACGAGCAGTACTTC
abundance: many; d_gene: TRBD2; v_gene: TRBV5-1; j_gene: TRBJ2-1; CDR3aa: CASSLGLAGLYNEQFF; CDR3nt: TGTGCCAGCAGCCTGGGACTAGCGGGACTCTACAATGAGCAGTTCTTC
abundance: .; d_gene: .; v_gene: TRBV3-1; j_gene: TRBJ2-7; CDR3aa: CASSQDVDGPSYEQYF; CDR3nt: TGTGCCAGCAGCCAAGACGTCGACGGCCCGTCCTACGAGCAGTACTTC
abundance: .; d_gene: TRBD1; v_gene: TRBV7-3; j_gene: TRBJ2-4; CDR3aa: CASSVDRGGIQYF; CDR3nt: TGTGCCAGCAGCGTCGACAGGGGAGGCATTCAGTACTTC
abundance: .; d_gene: .; v_gene: TRBV20-1; j_gene: TRBJ2-5; CDR3aa: CSARGATGQETQCF; CDR3nt: TGCAGTGCTAGAGGCGCTACGGGGCAAGAGACCCAGTGCTTC
abundance: .; d_gene: .; v_gene: TRBV13; j_gene: TRBJ2-3; CDR3aa: CASSLGGGANTQYF; CDR3nt: TGTGCCAGCAGCTTAGGTGGGGGGGCGAATACGCAGTATTTT
abundance: .; d_gene: .; v_gene: TRBV11-3; j_gene: TRBJ2-1; CDR3aa: CASSLGGGGHNEQFF; CDR3nt: TGTGCCAGCAGTTTGGGAGGGGGAGGACACAATGAGCAGTTCTTC
abundance: .; d_gene: TRBD2; v_gene: TRBV7-3; j_gene: TRBJ2-3; CDR3aa: CASSQAGGRDTQYF; CDR3nt: TGTGCCAGCAGCCAAGCGGGGGGGAGGGATACGCAGTATTTT
abundance: few; d_gene: .; v_gene: TRBV20-1; j_gene: TRBJ2-1; CDR3aa: CSAQRAGRGNNEQFF; CDR3nt: TGCAGTGCCCAGCGGGCGGGGCGGGGAAACAATGAGCAGTTCTTC
abundance: .; d_gene: .; v_gene: TRBV5-1; j_gene: TRBJ2-3; CDR3aa: CASSLEGLASDTQYF; CDR3nt: TGCGCCAGCAGCTTGGAAGGGTTAGCATCAGATACGCAGTATTTT
abundance: .; d_gene: .; v_gene: TRBV5-1; j_gene: TRBJ2-2; CDR3aa: CASSSRWDFVGELFF; CDR3nt: TGCGCCAGCAGCTCGAGGTGGGACTTCGTGGGGGAGCTGTTTTTT
abundance: few; d_gene: .; v_gene: TRBV27; j_gene: TRBJ1-3; CDR3aa: CASSLARGFGNTIYF; CDR3nt: TGTGCCAGCAGTTTGGCCAGGGGTTTTGGAAACACCATATATTTT
abundance: .; d_gene: TRBD1; v_gene: TRBV7-8; j_gene: TRBJ2-5; CDR3aa: CASSPERGQGEYF; CDR3nt: TGTGCCAGCAGCCCCGAACGTGGACAGGGGGAGTACTTC
abundance: few; d_gene: .; v_gene: TRBV5-1; j_gene: TRBJ1-1; CDR3aa: CASSPGTMNTEAFF; CDR3nt: TGCGCCAGCAGCCCCGGGACTATGAACACTGAAGCTTTCTTT
abundance: .; d_gene: TRBD1; v_gene: TRBV5-5; j_gene: TRBJ1-4; CDR3aa: CASSSLGTGRKKLFF; CDR3nt: TGTGCCAGCAGCTCCCTGGGGACAGGGAGAAAAAAACTGTTTTTT
abundance: .; d_gene: .; v_gene: TRBV29-1; j_gene: TRBJ1-1; CDR3aa: CSAGFTSSEAFF; CDR3nt: TGCAGCGCCGGGTTCACCTCGAGTGAAGCTTTCTTT
abundance: few; d_gene: .; v_gene: TRBV6-5; j_gene: TRBJ2-7; CDR3aa: CASRTSGLEQYF; CDR3nt: TGTGCCAGCAGAACCTCTGGTCTGGAGCAGTACTTC
abundance: few; d_gene: .; v_gene: TRBV6-1; j_gene: TRBJ2-7; CDR3aa: CASRMGRLFDYEQYF; CDR3nt: TGTGCCAGCAGAATGGGACGGCTTTTCGACTACGAGCAGTACTTC
abundance: .; d_gene: TRBD1; v_gene: TRBV27; j_gene: TRBJ2-7; CDR3aa: CASSILRTGSRKQYF; CDR3nt: TGTGCCAGCAGTATTCTCCGGACAGGATCTAGGAAGCAGTACTTC
abundance: few; d_gene: .; v_gene: TRBV5-1; j_gene: TRBJ2-1; CDR3aa: CASSPGLHNEQFF; CDR3nt: TGCGCCAGCAGCCCGGGACTTCACAATGAGCAGTTCTTC
abundance: .; d_gene: .; v_gene: TRBV3-1; j_gene: TRBJ1-5; CDR3aa: CASSQMGSLRPQHF; CDR3nt: TGTGCCAGCAGCCAAATGGGGTCCCTGAGGCCCCAGCATTTT